This TCR beta chain was sequenced for a study of monozygotic twins with inflammatory bowel disease. For each CDR3 protein, TCRdb gives one entry from its re-call of the 5' RACE reads, without DNA. The sample includes approximately 330,000 distinct CDR3 sequences. Per germline, CDR1 DFQATT and CDR2 SNEGSKA (reference sequence). The CDR3 runs 13 residues. The rearrangement uses TRBV20-1 and TRBJ1-2; checking the TCRdb D call of TRBD1 is not possible without DNA. This receptor was obtained from a human donor with ulcerative colitis or Crohn's disease, or a healthy co-twin of an affected twin (not recorded which). Specimen: blood. The CDR3 sequence: CSAREFSNYGYTF.